What follows are 20 T cell receptor beta chains derived from one specimen sequenced in a study of T-cell memory formation after mild COVID-19. TCRdb called the 5' RACE reads again in MiXCR, with one record for every CDR3 protein. This sample carries 210,000 or so distinct CDR3 sequences, more than 25% of them seen once, and the ten largest clones take more than 9.5%. Sequenced material: PBMCs or a T cell subset sorted from them (not recorded which). The receptors come from an adult woman who had mild COVID-19 (a few samples of this study predate the infection). Cell type and time point are not known.

This chain links TRBV13 with TRBJ2-5, with TRBD2 matching over 8 bases. The trim removed 4 bases at V and 1 base at J, leaving 14 bases unmatched. CDR3 length: 18 amino acids. Germline assignment: CDR1 PRHDT and CDR2 FYEKMQ (reference sequence). The CDR3 DNA is TGTGCCAGCAGCTCCCCCGTGCCAGGTAGCGGGGCCCAAGAGACCCAGTACTTC. This codes for CASSSPVPGSGAQETQYF.

Only a few counts were recorded for this clonotype. J is TRBJ2-6 and V is TRBV7-9; perhaps TRBD2 as D (6 bases). V dropped 1 base and J dropped 2 bases, with 9 bases sitting between them. CDR3 length equals 16 residues. Germline V lookup: CDR1 SEHNR, CDR2 FQNEAQ (reference sequence). Here the CDR3 reads CASSLGLGPGANVLTF. The DNA for the CDR3 is TGTGCCAGCAGCTTAGGACTAGGGCCTGGGGCCAACGTCCTGACTTTC.

This clonotype was seen at least ten times. The chain combines TRBV12-3 or TRBV12-4 with TRBJ2-7; the match to TRBD2 covers 7 bases. The CDR3 consists of 14 residues. V gave up 5 bases and J gave up 0 bases; unmatched junction bases: 4. The CDR3 region is CASSRGLDSYEQYF. Here the CDR3 DNA reads TGTGCCAGCAGTAGAGGACTAGACTCCTACGAGCAGTACTTC.

V is TRBV5-1 and J is TRBJ2-6, with D possibly being TRBD1 (6 bases). This CDR3 region has 17 residues. The V end was cut by 4 bases, the J end by 3 bases, with 17 bases between. Germline V gives CDR1 SGHRS, CDR2 YFSETQ. The CDR3 DNA reads as TGCGCCAGCAGCCCGGACGTACAGGGACGTGGGGCCAACGTCCTGACTTTC. Its translation is CASSPDVQGRGANVLTF.

The chain couples TRBV29-1 to TRBJ2-7; 12 bases map to TRBD2. The CDR3 spans 13 residues. Germline CDR1 reads SQVTM; CDR2 reads ANQGSEA. The ends lost 4 bases at V and 2 bases at J; junction bases unmatched: 0. The CDR3 protein is CSVGTSGAYEQYF. CDR3 sequence (DNA): TGCAGCGTTGGGACTAGCGGGGCCTACGAGCAGTACTTC.

This clonotype was counted only a few times. This rearrangement joins TRBV30 to TRBJ2-1; possible D gene TRBD2, 6 bases. Germline lookup yields CDR1 GTSNPN and CDR2 SVGIG (reference sequence). The CDR3 has 18 amino acids. The V and J ends lost 0 bases and 11 bases respectively, with 29 bases between them. CDR3 region: CAWSVHGGLGDVSSKQFF. CDR3 DNA: TGTGCCTGGAGTGTACATGGGGGGTTGGGGGACGTATCGTCCAAGCAGTTCTTC.

The CDR3: CASKPSGSYEQYF. The CDR3 nucleotides read TGTGCCAGCAAGCCTAGCGGGAGCTACGAGCAGTACTTC. The J gene is TRBJ2-7, the V gene TRBV2, with 10 positions matching TRBD2. V lost 7 bases, J lost 3 bases, and 3 bases stayed unmatched. Germline CDR1 is SNHLY and CDR2 is FYNNEI. The CDR3 is 13 amino acids.

In this sample, this clonotype turned up a few times. The gene calls are TRBV27 and TRBJ2-5, with TRBD2 matching 12 bases. Germline V lookup: CDR1 MNHEY, CDR2 SMNVEV (reference sequence). CDR3 length: 15 residues. The ends lost 5 bases at V and 5 bases at J; junction bases unmatched: 6. CDR3 amino acids: CASSTRLAGVETQYF. The CDR3 DNA reads TGTGCCAGCAGTACCCGACTAGCGGGAGTTGAGACCCAGTACTTC.

This clonotype was counted at least ten times. The chain carries TRBV5-6 and TRBJ1-1, with TRBD1 as a possible D gene (5 bases). Germline V gene data show CDR1 as SGHDT and CDR2 as YYEEEE. The CDR3 has 16 residues. V lost 0 bases and J 6 bases, leaving 18 bases between the germline ends. CDR3 in DNA: TGTGCCAGCAGCTTGGAAGGGTACGGGACGCCGGCTGAAGCTTTCTTT. Translation gives CASSLEGYGTPAEAFF.

V is TRBV10-3 and J is TRBJ1-1; D is unclear. The CDR3 sequence is 13 residues long. V was shortened by 4 bases and J by 4 bases, with 10 bases between the two germline ends. Germline V gene lookup returns CDR1 ENHRY and CDR2 SYGVKD. CDR3 protein: CAISGRVSTEAFF. The CDR3 DNA follows: TGTGCCATCAGTGGAAGGGTGAGCACTGAAGCTTTCTTT.

This clonotype was seen only a few times. The CDR3 nucleotides read TGTGCCAGCAGCCATTCCGGGGCGGCGCAGTATTTT. Its protein is CASSHSGAAQYF. The J gene is TRBJ2-3, the V gene TRBV3-1, with D perhaps given as TRBD1 or TRBD2 (5 bases each). Germline V CDR1 and CDR2: LGHDT, YNNKEL (reference sequence). CDR3 length: 12 residues. The V end was cut by 3 bases, the J end by 10 bases, with 11 bases between.

The V call is TRBV10-3, the J call TRBJ2-5, with 10 positions matching TRBD1. Germline loops: CDR1 ENHRY, CDR2 SYGVKD. CDR3 length: 15 amino acids. The V gene end was trimmed by 3 bases and the J gene end by 4 bases; junction bases not matched to a gene: 5. DNA for the CDR3: TGTGCCATCAGTGACGGGACAGGGGTGTCAGAGACCCAGTACTTC. It is translated as CAISDGTGVSETQYF.

CDR3 residues: CASSVITNTEAFF. As DNA, the CDR3 is TGTGCCAGCAGCGTAATAACGAACACTGAAGCTTTCTTT. The chain couples TRBV9 to TRBJ1-1; no reliable D call. The CDR3 has 13 amino acids. Germline V CDR1 and CDR2: SGDLS, YYNGEE. Trimming removed 1 base from V and 1 base from J, with 5 bases in between.

The sample holds a few counts of this clonotype. The V and J genes are TRBV21-1 and TRBJ2-4; the D call of TRBD2 is as the table states it, not checked on the DNA. TRBV21-1 is listed as a pseudogene. There are 19 residues in the CDR3. CDR3 bases: TGTGCCAGCAGGGCCGGGACTAGCGGGAGAGTTTACGCCAAAAACATTCAGTACTTC. As protein: CASRAGTSGRVYAKNIQYF.

In this sample, this clonotype turned up a few times. V and J are TRBV12-3 or TRBV12-4 and TRBJ2-3; TRBD2 matches at 11 bases. The CDR3 has 17 residues. Trimming at V came to 2 bases and at J to 5 bases, leaving 9 bases not matched to a gene. The CDR3 region has the DNA TGTGCCAGCAGTTTACACATAGCGGGGGGGCCTGGAGATACGCAGTATTTT. Its translation: CASSLHIAGGPGDTQYF.

This clonotype has more than one count but fewer than ten. The V call is TRBV29-1, the J call TRBJ2-3; maybe TRBD2 (6 bases). Germline CDR1 SQVTM, CDR2 ANQGSEA. The CDR3 loop spans 16 amino acids. V was trimmed by 3 bases and J by 5 bases, leaving 21 bases between them. The CDR3 sequence: CSVESREIFMGDTQYF. The CDR3 nucleotides read TGCAGCGTTGAGAGCCGGGAGATATTCATGGGAGATACGCAGTATTTT.

This chain joins TRBV20-1 and TRBJ2-1; 8 nucleotides match TRBD2. This CDR3 spans 14 amino acids. Germline values: CDR1 DFQATT, CDR2 SNEGSKA (reference sequence). This CDR3 reads CSGQAGGPGNEQFF. DNA of the CDR3: TGCAGCGGCCAGGCGGGGGGCCCGGGAAATGAGCAGTTCTTC.

This clonotype showed up just a few times. The chain links TRBV6-5 to TRBJ1-2; D remains ambiguous. Germline CDR1 reads MNHEY; CDR2 reads SVGAGI. This CDR3 is 13 amino acids long. V was trimmed by 5 bases and J by 8 bases, leaving 15 bases between them. CDR3 sequence (DNA): TGTGCCAGCAGTACGACCCGCTCAGAGGGCTACACCTTC. Translated: CASSTTRSEGYTF.

This clonotype was counted between two and nine times. This rearrangement joins TRBV25-1 to TRBJ1-2; no definite D call. The CDR3 spans 12 residues. V gave up 5 bases and J gave up 4 bases, with 8 bases separating them. CDR1 and CDR2 (germline): MGHDK, SYGVNS. CDR3 region: CASSQSGYGYTF. CDR3 in DNA: TGTGCCAGCAGTCAGAGCGGCTATGGCTACACCTTC.

V and J are TRBV27 and TRBJ2-5; TRBD1 matches 9 bases. V dropped 6 bases and J dropped 3; count of bases not matched to a gene: 8. This CDR3 region has 15 residues. CDR1 MNHEY and CDR2 SMNVEV come from the germline V gene (reference sequence). The CDR3 bases are TGTGCCAGCAGATTACAGGGGGCGTCAGAAGAGACCCAGTACTTC. This encodes CASRLQGASEETQYF.